This T cell receptor (beta chain) was observed in a study of T cells in Graves' hyperthyroidism and ophthalmopathy. About the study: Blood from the periphery was taken at initial diagnosis, before any treatment.

TCR beta CDR3 region amplification was performed from RNA transcripts. Using the HTBI primer set, a first-round RT-PCR was run on the TCR CDR3. Using its own MiXCR run on the multiplex PCR reads, TCRdb lists one record per CDR3 protein. The repertoire consists of around 700,000 distinct CDR3 sequences, with under 20% occurring once and the leading ten covering about a sixth. This clonotype was seen more than once but under ten times. Clinical symptoms, serum thyroxine and TRAb, thyroid ultrasound and orbital computed tomography together formed the diagnostic basis. V dropped 5 bases and J dropped 1 base, with 13 bases sitting between them. Germline loops: CDR1 DFQATT, CDR2 SNEGSKA (reference sequence). This CDR3 contains 14 residues.

The chain couples TRBV20-1 to TRBJ2-3, with D possibly TRBD2 on 5 matching bases. The sequence derives from a woman aged 50 to 60 with Graves' hyperthyroidism that later progressed to Graves' ophthalmopathy. Sequences were obtained from blood. The CDR3 sequence is CSAGRVLGTDTQYF. The CDR3 coding sequence is TGCAGTGCTGGGCGGGTTTTAGGCACAGATACGCAGTATTTT.